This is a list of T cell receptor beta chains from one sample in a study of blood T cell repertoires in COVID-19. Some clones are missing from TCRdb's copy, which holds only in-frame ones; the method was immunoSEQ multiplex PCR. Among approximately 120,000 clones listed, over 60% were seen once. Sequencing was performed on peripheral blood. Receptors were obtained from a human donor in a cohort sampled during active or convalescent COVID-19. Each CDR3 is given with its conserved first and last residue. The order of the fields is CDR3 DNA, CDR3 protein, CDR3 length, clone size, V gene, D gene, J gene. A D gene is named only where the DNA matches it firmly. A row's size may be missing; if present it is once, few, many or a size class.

CDR3 DNA: TGTGCCAGTAGTAGAGTGGCTGGGGGCGTAAAGCTTTTGGATGGCTACACCTTC; CDR3 protein: CASSRVAGGVKLLDGYTF; CDR3 length: 18; clone size: .; V gene: TRBV19; D gene: .; J gene: TRBJ1-2
CDR3 DNA: TGTGCCAGCAAGACCCCAGGGGTAAGGGGCACTGAAGCTTTCTTT; CDR3 protein: CASKTPGVRGTEAFF; CDR3 length: 15; clone size: .; V gene: TRBV28; D gene: .; J gene: TRBJ1-1
CDR3 DNA: TGTGCCAGCAGCCCCTGGGCCGGCGGGGACACTGAAGCTTTCTTT; CDR3 protein: CASSPWAGGDTEAFF; CDR3 length: 15; clone size: few; V gene: TRBV7-9; D gene: .; J gene: TRBJ1-1
CDR3 DNA: TGTGCCAGCAGGCCATCCCTGGGGGCCTCTAATGAAAAACTGTTTTTT; CDR3 protein: CASRPSLGASNEKLFF; CDR3 length: 16; clone size: .; V gene: TRBV28; D gene: .; J gene: TRBJ1-4
CDR3 DNA: TGTGCCAGCAGTCAAACGCCGGGACAGGGGGCATTCTACGAGCAGTACTTC; CDR3 protein: CASSQTPGQGAFYEQYF; CDR3 length: 17; clone size: .; V gene: TRBV28; D gene: TRBD1; J gene: TRBJ2-7
CDR3 DNA: TGTGCCAGCAGCTTAGTCAGGACTAACTATGGCTACACCTTC; CDR3 protein: CASSLVRTNYGYTF; CDR3 length: 14; clone size: .; V gene: TRBV5-6; D gene: .; J gene: TRBJ1-2
CDR3 DNA: .; CDR3 protein: CASSQEYPPYSSSGIF; CDR3 length: 16; clone size: .; V gene: TRBV4-3; D gene: .; J gene: TRBJ1-5
CDR3 DNA: TGTGCCAGCAGACTCGATCAGCCCCAGCATTTT; CDR3 protein: CASRLDQPQHF; CDR3 length: 11; clone size: .; V gene: TRBV6-6; D gene: .; J gene: TRBJ1-5
CDR3 DNA: TGTGCCAGCAGCTTCGCGCGAGGGGACAGGGGTGGGGGTAGCCAGCATTTT; CDR3 protein: CASSFARGDRGGGSQHF; CDR3 length: 17; clone size: .; V gene: TRBV7-2; D gene: TRBD1; J gene: TRBJ1-5
CDR3 DNA: TGTGCCAGCAGGCAGGGGAGGGACTATGGCTACACCTTC; CDR3 protein: CASRQGRDYGYTF; CDR3 length: 13; clone size: .; V gene: TRBV28; D gene: .; J gene: TRBJ1-2
CDR3 DNA: TGTGCCAGCAGCCAAGCGGGAGGCCCTTACAATGAGCAGTTCTTC; CDR3 protein: CASSQAGGPYNEQFF; CDR3 length: 15; clone size: .; V gene: TRBV7-3; D gene: TRBD2; J gene: TRBJ2-1
CDR3 DNA: TGCGCCAGCAGACGAGGGGAGACCCAGTACTTC; CDR3 protein: CASRRGETQYF; CDR3 length: 11; clone size: .; V gene: TRBV5-1; D gene: .; J gene: TRBJ2-5
CDR3 DNA: TGTGCCAGTAGTTCCCTAAACTATGGCTACACCTTC; CDR3 protein: CASSSLNYGYTF; CDR3 length: 12; clone size: .; V gene: TRBV19; D gene: .; J gene: TRBJ1-2
CDR3 DNA: TGTGCCAGTAGTACACGGGACAGGGTCATCGGCACCGGGGAGCTGTTTTTT; CDR3 protein: CASSTRDRVIGTGELFF; CDR3 length: 17; clone size: .; V gene: TRBV19; D gene: TRBD1; J gene: TRBJ2-2